This T cell receptor (beta chain) was recovered during a study of T cell responses to AZD1222 COVID-19 vaccine. Looking at the study overall: Second-dose recipients at about 4 or about 12 weeks were treated as one pooled group.

A remark on this clone: Antigen: not known.

Study-wide results and caveats: Unmutated regions of variants are reportedly targeted by nearly half of spike-specific TCRs. Repertoires were sampled only after the peak T cell response.

Generated by immunoSEQ multiplex PCR, the TCRdb table keeps only in-frame clones and is missing some. Altogether 160,000 or so clones are present, less than 95% being singletons, with the ten largest covering less than 2%. CDR3 length: 11 residues. This receptor was identified in an adult in good health. The sample was peripheral blood, taken on day 0 of AZD1222 vaccination. The chain uses TRBV21-1 and TRBJ2-7. TRBV21-1 is a recognized pseudogene. The DNA of the CDR3 is TGTGCCAGCAGCAAAGCGTACGAGCAGTACTTC. Protein sequence: CASSKAYEQYF.